This T cell receptor beta chain comes out of a study of neurological immune-mediated disorders. Study-level findings and limits: Patients with HTLV-1-associated myelopathy had the highest level of TCR clonal expansion, whereas patients with multiple sclerosis had the lowest level, falling beneath the level found in healthy controls. No sharing of CDR3 amino acid sequences was observed among expanded clones across subjects, suggesting private repertoires in all groups.

V was clipped by 5 bases and J by 7 bases, with 17 bases between them. This CDR3 has 15 residues. Per germline, CDR1 MNHEY and CDR2 SVGAGI. In each sequencing run, over 180 million TCR-beta sequences were generated from 15-18 subjects. TCRdb itself ran the 5' RACE reads through MiXCR, one entry per CDR3 protein. The sample contains about 80,000 distinct CDR3 sequences, 4.5% to 7.5% of which appear only once. In its sample, this clonotype was seen many times. No antigen is known for it. The time point denotes: longitudinal time-point 2. Preparation of the unsorted libraries drew on 2 million PBMCs stored at -80 C.

The source of this sequence is a woman aged 55-75 years with multiple sclerosis. The gene calls are TRBV6-5 and TRBJ2-2, with D perhaps matching TRBD1 (6 bases). Sequencing was performed on PBMCs. CDR3 DNA: TGTGCCAGCAGTCAAGACAGGTTGTGGGACGGGGAGCTGTTTTTT. Its translation is CASSQDRLWDGELFF.